This TCR beta chain was sequenced during a study of tumor-infiltrating lymphocytes in primary liver carcinoma. Germline-derived CDR1 and CDR2 are SNHLY and FYNNEI. This CDR3 is built from 12 residues. Between the trimmed V and J ends, which lost 6 bases and 6 bases, there was a span of 8 bases. The researchers produced TCR beta cDNA from 400 to 650 ng total RNA with a constant-region primer. Three nested multiplex PCR rounds, a slightly modified ARM-PCR method, built the TCR beta libraries. PCR rounds one and two used TRBV1-TRBV30 forward primers with a C-beta reverse primer for around 11 cycles each. TCRdb used MiXCR to reprocess the multiplex PCR reads, holding one entry per CDR3 protein. Among 150,000 to 200,000 distinct CDR3 sequences listed, around 60% were seen once. Germline DNA was extracted too, while blood RNA derived from unsorted whole blood. On this clonotype: Its antigen is unknown. A much larger clone differs by one base, so this may be a read error.

Study-wide findings and caveats: Reduced overlap was seen in tumor-adjacent and tumor-blood pairs versus tumor region pairs. The samples were not sorted (they were bulk), so CD4+ and CD8+ repertoires were not compared.

The receptor was isolated from a man aged 35-49 years with primary liver carcinoma and hepatitis B virus infection. The sequencing sample was made of peripheral blood. This rearrangement joins TRBV2 to TRBJ2-2; D might be TRBD1 (6 bases). The DNA for the CDR3 is TGTGCCAGCAGCAAGGGGGCCGGGGAGCTGTTTTTT. Translation gives CASSKGAGELFF. The complete variable domain, with remaining parts taken from reference TRBV2 and TRBJ2-2, reads EPEVTQTPSHQVTQMGQEVILRCVPISNHLYFYWYRQILGQKVEFLVSFYNNEISEKSEIFDDQFSVERPDGSNFTLKIRSTKLEDSAMYFCASSKGAGELFFGEGSRLTVL.